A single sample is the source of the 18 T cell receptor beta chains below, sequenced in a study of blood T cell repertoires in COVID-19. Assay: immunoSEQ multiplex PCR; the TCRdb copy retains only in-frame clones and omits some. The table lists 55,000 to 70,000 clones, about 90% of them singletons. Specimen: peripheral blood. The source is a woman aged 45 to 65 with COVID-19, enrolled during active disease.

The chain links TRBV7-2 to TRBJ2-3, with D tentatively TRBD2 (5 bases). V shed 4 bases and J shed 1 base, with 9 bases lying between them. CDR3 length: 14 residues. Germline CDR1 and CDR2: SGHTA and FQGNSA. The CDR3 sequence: CASSYKAGTDTQYF. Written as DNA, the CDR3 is TGTGCCAGCAGCTATAAAGCGGGCACAGATACGCAGTATTTT.

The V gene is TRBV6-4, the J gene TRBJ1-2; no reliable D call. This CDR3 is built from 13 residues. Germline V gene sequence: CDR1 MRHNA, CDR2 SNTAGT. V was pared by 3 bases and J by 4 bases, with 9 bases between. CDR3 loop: CASSEGRIYGYTF. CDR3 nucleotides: TGTGCCAGCAGTGAGGGCAGAATCTATGGCTACACCTTC.

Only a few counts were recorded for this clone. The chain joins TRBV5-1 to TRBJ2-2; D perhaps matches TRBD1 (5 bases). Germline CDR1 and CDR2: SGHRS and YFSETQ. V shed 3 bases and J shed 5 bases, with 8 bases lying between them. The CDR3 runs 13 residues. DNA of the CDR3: TGCGCCAGCAGCTCGTCAGGGACCGGGGAGCTGTTTTTT. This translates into CASSSSGTGELFF. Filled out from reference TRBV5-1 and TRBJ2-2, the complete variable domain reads KAGVTQTPRYLIKTRGQQVTLSCSPISGHRSVSWYQQTPGQGLQFLFEYFSETQRNKGNFPGRFSGRQFSNSRSEMNVSTLELGDSALYLCASSSSGTGELFFGEGSRLTVL.

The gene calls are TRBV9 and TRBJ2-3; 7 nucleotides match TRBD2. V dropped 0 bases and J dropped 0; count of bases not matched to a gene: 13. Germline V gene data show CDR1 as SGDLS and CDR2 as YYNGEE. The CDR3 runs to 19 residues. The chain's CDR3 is CASSVDGTTNPSSTDTQYF. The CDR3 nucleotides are TGTGCCAGCAGCGTAGACGGGACTACCAATCCCTCTAGCACAGATACGCAGTATTTT.

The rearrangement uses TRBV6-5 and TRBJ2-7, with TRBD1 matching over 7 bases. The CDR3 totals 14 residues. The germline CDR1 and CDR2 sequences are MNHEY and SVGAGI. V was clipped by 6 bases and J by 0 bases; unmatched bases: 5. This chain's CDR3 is CASRHRGDSYEQYF. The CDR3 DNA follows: TGTGCCAGCAGGCACAGGGGAGACTCCTACGAGCAGTACTTC.

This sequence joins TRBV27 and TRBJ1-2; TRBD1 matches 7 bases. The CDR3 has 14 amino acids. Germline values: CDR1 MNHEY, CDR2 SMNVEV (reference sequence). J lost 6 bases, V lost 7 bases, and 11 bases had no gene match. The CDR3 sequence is CASMMGAGGHGYTF. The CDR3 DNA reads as TGTGCCAGCATGATGGGAGCAGGGGGGCATGGCTACACCTTC.

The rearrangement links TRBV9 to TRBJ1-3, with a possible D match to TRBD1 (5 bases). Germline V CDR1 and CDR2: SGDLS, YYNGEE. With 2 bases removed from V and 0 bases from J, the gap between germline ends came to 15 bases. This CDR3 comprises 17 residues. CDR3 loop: CASSVDPHRTSGNTIYF. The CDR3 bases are TGTGCCAGCAGCGTCGATCCCCACAGGACCTCTGGAAACACCATATATTTT. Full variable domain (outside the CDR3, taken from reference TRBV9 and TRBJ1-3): DSGVTQTPKHLITATGQRVTLRCSPRSGDLSVYWYQQSLDQGLQFLIQYYNGEERAKGNILERFSAQQFPDLHSELNLSSLELGDSALYFCASSVDPHRTSGNTIYFGEGSWLTVV.

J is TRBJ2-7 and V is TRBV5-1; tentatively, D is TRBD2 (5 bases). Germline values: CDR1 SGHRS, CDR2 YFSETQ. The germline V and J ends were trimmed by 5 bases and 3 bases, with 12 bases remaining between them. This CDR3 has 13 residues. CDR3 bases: TGCGCCAGCAGGCCCCTAGCAGGCTACGAGCAGTACTTC. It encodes CASRPLAGYEQYF.

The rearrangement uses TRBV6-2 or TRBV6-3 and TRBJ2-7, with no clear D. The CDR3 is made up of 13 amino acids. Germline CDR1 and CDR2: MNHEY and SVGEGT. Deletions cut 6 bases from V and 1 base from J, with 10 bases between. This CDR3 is CASSRSQSYEQYF. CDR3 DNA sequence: TGTGCCAGCAGCCGGAGTCAGTCCTACGAGCAGTACTTC.

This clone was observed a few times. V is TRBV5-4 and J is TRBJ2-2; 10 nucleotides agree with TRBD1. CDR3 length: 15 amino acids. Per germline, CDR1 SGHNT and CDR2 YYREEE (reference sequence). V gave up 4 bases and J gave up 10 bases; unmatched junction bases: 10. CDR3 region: CASSPDRGRMEELFF. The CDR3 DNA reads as TGTGCCAGCAGCCCCGACAGGGGGCGAATGGAGGAGCTGTTTTTT.

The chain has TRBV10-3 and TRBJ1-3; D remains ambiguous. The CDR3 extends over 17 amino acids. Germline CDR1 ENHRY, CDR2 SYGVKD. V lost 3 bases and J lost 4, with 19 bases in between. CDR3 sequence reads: CAISESPWRGRGNTIYF. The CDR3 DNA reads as TGTGCCATCAGTGAATCTCCCTGGCGCGGTAGAGGAAACACCATATATTTT.

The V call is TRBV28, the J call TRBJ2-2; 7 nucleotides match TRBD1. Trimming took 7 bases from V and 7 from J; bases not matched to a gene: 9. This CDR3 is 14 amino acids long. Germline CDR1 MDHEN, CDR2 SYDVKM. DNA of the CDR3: TGTGCCAGCACCCGACAGGGCTTCCACGGGGAGCTGTTTTTT. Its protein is CASTRQGFHGELFF.

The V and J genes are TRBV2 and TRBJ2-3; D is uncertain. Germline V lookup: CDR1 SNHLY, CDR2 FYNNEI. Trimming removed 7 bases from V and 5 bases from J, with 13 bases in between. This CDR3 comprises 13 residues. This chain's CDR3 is CASKGAPRDTQYF. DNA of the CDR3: TGTGCCAGCAAAGGAGCCCCTAGAGATACGCAGTATTTT. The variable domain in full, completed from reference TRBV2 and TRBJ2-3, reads EPEVTQTPSHQVTQMGQEVILRCVPISNHLYFYWYRQILGQKVEFLVSFYNNEISEKSEIFDDQFSVERPDGSNFTLKIRSTKLEDSAMYFCASKGAPRDTQYFGPGTRLTVL.

CDR3 loop: CASRQGFTEAFF. The DNA for the CDR3 is TGCGCCAGCCGACAGGGTTTTACTGAAGCTTTCTTT. The chain combines TRBV5-1 with TRBJ1-1; 7 nucleotides agree with TRBD1. Germline V gene sequence: CDR1 SGHRS, CDR2 YFSETQ. CDR3 length: 12 residues. J was trimmed by 5 bases and V by 7 bases; bases with no gene match: 5.

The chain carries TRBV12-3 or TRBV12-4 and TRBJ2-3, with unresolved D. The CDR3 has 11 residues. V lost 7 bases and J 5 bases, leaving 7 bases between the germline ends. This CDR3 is CASTRGDTQYF. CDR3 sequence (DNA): TGTGCCAGCACCCGCGGAGATACGCAGTATTTT.

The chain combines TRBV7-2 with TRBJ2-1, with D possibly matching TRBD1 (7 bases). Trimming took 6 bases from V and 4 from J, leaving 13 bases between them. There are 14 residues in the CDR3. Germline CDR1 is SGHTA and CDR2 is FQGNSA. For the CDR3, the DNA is TGTGCCAGCAGAAGGGGGGACAGATACAATGAGCAGTTCTTC. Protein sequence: CASRRGDRYNEQFF.

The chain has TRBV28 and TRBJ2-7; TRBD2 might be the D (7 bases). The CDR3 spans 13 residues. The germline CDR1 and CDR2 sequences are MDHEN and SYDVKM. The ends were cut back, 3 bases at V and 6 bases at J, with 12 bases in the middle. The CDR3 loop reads CASSLGRGIEQYF. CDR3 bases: TGTGCCAGCAGTTTGGGGAGGGGGATCGAGCAGTACTTC.

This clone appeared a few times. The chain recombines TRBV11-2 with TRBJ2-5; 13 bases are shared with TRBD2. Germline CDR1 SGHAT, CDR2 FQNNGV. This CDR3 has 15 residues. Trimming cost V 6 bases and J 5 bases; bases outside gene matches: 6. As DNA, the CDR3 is TGTGCCAGCAGACTAGCGGGAGGGCTTGCCGAGACCCAGTACTTC. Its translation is CASRLAGGLAETQYF.